This TCR beta chain was retrieved from a study of regulatory T cells in long-lasting Graves disease. As to this clonotype: One end of the junction varies from germline; a read error may be responsible.

Germline V gene data show CDR1 as MDHEN and CDR2 as SYDVKM. This CDR3 has 15 residues. Combining iRepertoire HTBI primers with Arm-PCR of CDR3 regions, the authors built TCR beta libraries. MiXCR, applied by TCRdb to the multiplex PCR reads, yields one record per CDR3 protein. This table has around 320,000 distinct CDR3 sequences, approximately 15% appearing once. Described time point: newly diagnosed GD, antithyroid drugs for less than 3 months. The TCR library was made from RNA that had been extracted from PBMCs in TRIzol. The same sample was also used in a study of T cells in Graves' hyperthyroidism and ophthalmopathy. From that second work: Patients aged 18 to 65 with hyperthyroidism were newly diagnosed, with duration under 2 months.

The clonotype originates from a man between 35 and 55 years old with Graves disease. The V call is TRBV28, the J call TRBJ2-5, with D perhaps being TRBD1 or TRBD2 (5 bases each). Sequencing used peripheral blood mononuclear cells (PBMCs), obtained at new diagnosis, from a patient treated with antithyroid drugs. Here the CDR3 reads CTSSSFRDGKETQYF. CDR3 sequence (DNA): TGCACCAGCAGTTCTTTCCGGGACGGAAAAGAGACCCAGTACTTC.